Following are 2 T cell receptor beta chains from one sample sequenced in a study of patients and donors after allogeneic stem cell transplantation. Via MiXCR, TCRdb re-called the RT-PCR reads, giving one row per CDR3 protein. The profile shows roughly 960,000 distinct CDR3 sequences, approximately 18% of them singletons. The specimen was blood, either unsorted or a sorted T cell fraction (not recorded which). All receptors come from a human donor who was either an allogeneic HSCT recipient or a stem cell or donor lymphocyte infusion donor (not recorded which). It is not recorded whose cells these are; they may come from a transplant donor.

The CDR3 nucleotides read TGTGCCAGCAGCCAGGGATTTGGGAACACTGAAGCTTTCTTT. Its protein is CASSQGFGNTEAFF. This chain uses TRBV3-1 with TRBJ1-1; D gene unclear. The CDR3 spans 14 residues. V lost 3 bases and J 1 base, leaving 9 bases between the germline ends. CDR1 and CDR2 from the germline V gene are LGHDT and YNNKEL (reference sequence). The full variable domain, with the rest looked up from reference TRBV3-1 and TRBJ1-1, is DTAVSQTPKYLVTQMGNDKSIKCEQNLGHDTMYWYKQDSKKFLKIMFSYNNKELIINETVPNRFSPKSPDKAHLNLHINSLELGDSAVYFCASSQGFGNTEAFFGQGTRLTVV.

This clonotype showed up many times. The CDR3 coding sequence is TGCGCCAGCAGCTTGGCGGGGACAGATAATTCACCCCTCCACTTT. Translation gives CASSLAGTDNSPLHF. The J gene is TRBJ1-6, the V gene TRBV5-1, with 7 bases that match TRBD1. Germline V lookup: CDR1 SGHRS, CDR2 YFSETQ. The J segment lost 5 bases and the V segment lost 0 bases, leaving 2 bases of the junction unmatched. The CDR3 length is 15 residues.